These T cell receptor beta chains were read from a single sample in a study of blood T cells in healthy people across ages. TCRdb passed the 5' RACE reads through MiXCR, listing each CDR3 protein once. This table holds hundreds of thousands of distinct CDR3 sequences, 49% found once. The specimen sequenced was blood. The receptors originated from an older woman in good health. Each CDR3 is given with its conserved first and last residue. D genes are given only for firm matches. Not all rows give a size; the values are once, few, many and, for expanded clones, a class.

j_call: TRBJ2-5
d_call: TRBD2
clone_size: NA
v_call: TRBV4-2
cdr3_length: 18
cdr3_aa: CASSQDPTSGRAGETQYF
cdr3_nt: TGTGCCAGCAGCCAAGACCCGACTAGCGGGAGGGCTGGGGAGACCCAGTACTTC

j_call: TRBJ2-3
d_call: NA
clone_size: many
v_call: TRBV7-7
cdr3_length: 13
cdr3_aa: CASSFSQRDTQYF
cdr3_nt: TGTGCCAGCAGCTTTAGCCAGCGGGATACGCAGTATTTT

j_call: TRBJ2-3
d_call: NA
clone_size: once
v_call: TRBV7-8
cdr3_length: 14
cdr3_aa: CASSYSGGTNTQYF
cdr3_nt: TGTGCCAGCAGCTATAGCGGTGGCACGAATACGCAGTATTTT

j_call: TRBJ2-7
d_call: NA
clone_size: NA
v_call: TRBV10-2
cdr3_length: 14
cdr3_aa: CASSEGLTRGEQYF
cdr3_nt: TGCGCCAGCAGTGAGGGACTTACCCGCGGCGAGCAGTACTTC

j_call: TRBJ2-3
d_call: TRBD2
clone_size: NA
v_call: TRBV11-2
cdr3_length: 14
cdr3_aa: CASNPSGRWGTQYF
cdr3_nt: TGTGCCAGCAACCCTAGCGGGAGGTGGGGTACGCAGTATTTT

j_call: TRBJ2-5
d_call: NA
clone_size: NA
v_call: TRBV7-2
cdr3_length: 14
cdr3_aa: CASSLMMGQETQYF
cdr3_nt: TGTGCCAGCAGCTTAATGATGGGGCAAGAGACCCAGTACTTC

j_call: TRBJ2-5
d_call: NA
clone_size: NA
v_call: TRBV20-1
cdr3_length: 14
cdr3_aa: CSARDAGLLGEQYF
cdr3_nt: TGCAGTGCTAGAGATGCGGGCCTCTTGGGAGAGCAGTACTTC

j_call: TRBJ2-7
d_call: NA
clone_size: NA
v_call: TRBV4-3
cdr3_length: 19
cdr3_aa: CASSQDLFSLEGGSYEQYF
cdr3_nt: TGCGCCAGCAGCCAAGATCTCTTCTCTCTGGAAGGAGGCTCCTACGAGCAGTACTTC

j_call: TRBJ2-7
d_call: NA
clone_size: NA
v_call: TRBV11-2
cdr3_length: 17
cdr3_aa: CASSITQGSLIKYEQYF
cdr3_nt: TGTGCCAGCAGCATTACACAGGGATCACTTATAAAATACGAGCAGTACTTC

j_call: TRBJ2-7
d_call: NA
clone_size: few
v_call: TRBV20-1
cdr3_length: 14
cdr3_aa: CSAPVWVGVDEQYF
cdr3_nt: TGCAGTGCTCCGGTTTGGGTAGGGGTGGACGAGCAGTACTTC

j_call: TRBJ1-4
d_call: NA
clone_size: NA
v_call: TRBV3-1
cdr3_length: 16
cdr3_aa: CASSQRAGVRDEKLFF
cdr3_nt: TGTGCCAGCAGCCAAAGAGCAGGGGTGAGAGACGAAAAACTGTTTTTT

j_call: TRBJ1-1
d_call: NA
clone_size: NA
v_call: TRBV7-2
cdr3_length: 13
cdr3_aa: CASSLAPGLEAFF
cdr3_nt: TGTGCCAGCAGCTTGGCCCCGGGACTGGAAGCTTTCTTT

j_call: TRBJ2-1
d_call: TRBD2
clone_size: NA
v_call: TRBV20-1
cdr3_length: 15
cdr3_aa: CSASISGRSYNEQFF
cdr3_nt: TGCAGTGCTAGTATTAGCGGGAGGTCATACAATGAGCAGTTCTTC

j_call: TRBJ2-1
d_call: NA
clone_size: many
v_call: TRBV7-3
cdr3_length: 15
cdr3_aa: CASSPQGGSYNEQFF
cdr3_nt: TGTGCCAGCAGCCCGCAGGGGGGCTCCTACAATGAGCAGTTCTTC

j_call: TRBJ1-4
d_call: TRBD1
clone_size: NA
v_call: TRBV27
cdr3_length: 15
cdr3_aa: CASSKHRGPNEKLFF
cdr3_nt: TGTGCCAGCAGTAAACACAGGGGTCCTAATGAAAAACTGTTTTTT

j_call: TRBJ1-2
d_call: NA
clone_size: once
v_call: TRBV3-1
cdr3_length: 12
cdr3_aa: CASSQYPVGYTF
cdr3_nt: TGTGCCAGCAGCCAATATCCAGTGGGCTACACCTTC

j_call: TRBJ1-4
d_call: TRBD1
clone_size: NA
v_call: TRBV10-3
cdr3_length: 14
cdr3_aa: CAVSGAGGNEKLFF
cdr3_nt: TGTGCCGTCAGTGGGGCAGGGGGGAATGAAAAACTGTTTTTT

j_call: TRBJ1-2
d_call: NA
clone_size: NA
v_call: TRBV6-2/TRBV6-3
cdr3_length: 12
cdr3_aa: CASTLGDYGYTF
cdr3_nt: TGTGCCAGCACCCTGGGGGACTATGGCTACACCTTC

j_call: TRBJ1-5
d_call: NA
clone_size: NA
v_call: TRBV6-6
cdr3_length: 14
cdr3_aa: CASSSQGFNQPQHF
cdr3_nt: TGTGCCAGCAGTTCCCAGGGCTTCAATCAGCCCCAGCATTTT

j_call: TRBJ1-2
d_call: NA
clone_size: many
v_call: TRBV20-1
cdr3_length: 14
cdr3_aa: CSAREGELYYGYTF
cdr3_nt: TGCAGTGCTAGAGAGGGGGAACTCTACTATGGCTACACCTTC

j_call: TRBJ1-4
d_call: NA
clone_size: NA
v_call: TRBV5-1
cdr3_length: 15
cdr3_aa: CASSLVEGSNEKLFF
cdr3_nt: TGCGCCAGCAGCTTGGTGGAAGGGAGTAATGAAAAACTGTTTTTT

j_call: TRBJ2-3
d_call: TRBD2
clone_size: NA
v_call: TRBV5-1
cdr3_length: 14
cdr3_aa: CASSLGLGGDTQYF
cdr3_nt: TGCGCCAGCAGCCTGGGACTAGGGGGGGATACGCAGTATTTT

j_call: TRBJ2-7
d_call: TRBD2
clone_size: NA
v_call: TRBV29-1
cdr3_length: 17
cdr3_aa: CSVQTSWTSESSYEQYF
cdr3_nt: TGCAGCGTGCAAACGTCTTGGACTAGCGAGAGCTCCTACGAGCAGTACTTC

j_call: TRBJ2-5
d_call: TRBD2
clone_size: NA
v_call: TRBV6-2/TRBV6-3
cdr3_length: 15
cdr3_aa: CASRLAGGGQETQYF
cdr3_nt: TGTGCCAGCAGATTAGCGGGAGGGGGGCAAGAGACCCAGTACTTC

j_call: TRBJ1-5
d_call: TRBD1
clone_size: NA
v_call: TRBV25-1
cdr3_length: 15
cdr3_aa: CASSEWGQGNQPQHF
cdr3_nt: TGTGCCAGCAGTGAATGGGGACAGGGGAATCAGCCCCAGCATTTT

j_call: TRBJ2-4
d_call: NA
clone_size: NA
v_call: TRBV11-2
cdr3_length: 20
cdr3_aa: CASSLDAEFRGSLAKNIQYF
cdr3_nt: TGTGCCAGCAGCTTAGACGCCGAGTTTAGGGGGAGTTTAGCCAAAAACATTCAGTACTTC

j_call: TRBJ2-7
d_call: TRBD2
clone_size: NA
v_call: TRBV11-2
cdr3_length: 15
cdr3_aa: CASSPTSGTRYEQYF
cdr3_nt: TGTGCCAGCAGCCCGACTAGCGGGACCCGCTACGAGCAGTACTTC

j_call: TRBJ2-3
d_call: NA
clone_size: few
v_call: TRBV21-1
cdr3_length: 14
cdr3_aa: CASSRLTGTDTQYF
cdr3_nt: TGTGCCAGCAGCAGGTTAACGGGGACAGATACGCAGTATTTT

j_call: TRBJ2-7
d_call: NA
clone_size: NA
v_call: TRBV4-3
cdr3_length: 15
cdr3_aa: CASSRVSGYDYEQYF
cdr3_nt: TGCGCCAGCAGCCGGGTCTCAGGGTACGACTACGAGCAGTACTTC

j_call: TRBJ2-2
d_call: NA
clone_size: NA
v_call: TRBV6-5
cdr3_length: 14
cdr3_aa: CASNAVQETGELFF
cdr3_nt: TGTGCCAGCAATGCCGTCCAGGAGACCGGGGAGCTGTTTTTT

j_call: TRBJ2-5
d_call: TRBD2
clone_size: NA
v_call: TRBV5-1
cdr3_length: 16
cdr3_aa: CASSGLLAGGQETQYF
cdr3_nt: TGCGCCAGCAGCGGACTACTAGCGGGAGGGCAAGAGACCCAGTACTTC

j_call: TRBJ2-7
d_call: NA
clone_size: few
v_call: TRBV5-6
cdr3_length: 15
cdr3_aa: CASSFRGRFSYEQYF
cdr3_nt: TGTGCCAGCAGCTTTCGGGGTCGGTTCTCCTACGAGCAGTACTTC

j_call: TRBJ2-5
d_call: TRBD2
clone_size: NA
v_call: TRBV7-8
cdr3_length: 16
cdr3_aa: CASIPSERGYQETQYF
cdr3_nt: TGTGCCAGCATCCCCTCGGAGCGGGGGTACCAAGAGACCCAGTACTTC

j_call: TRBJ2-3
d_call: TRBD2
clone_size: NA
v_call: TRBV7-9
cdr3_length: 19
cdr3_aa: CASSPRLAGGLSSAGTQYF
cdr3_nt: TGTGCCAGCAGCCCCCGACTAGCGGGAGGTCTCAGTTCTGCAGGTACGCAGTATTTT

j_call: TRBJ2-7
d_call: NA
clone_size: NA
v_call: TRBV3-1
cdr3_length: 14
cdr3_aa: CASSDNRGGYEQYF
cdr3_nt: TGTGCCAGCAGCGACAACAGGGGAGGCTACGAGCAGTACTTC

j_call: TRBJ2-3
d_call: TRBD1
clone_size: NA
v_call: TRBV11-1
cdr3_length: 16
cdr3_aa: CASSQFRGPSTDTQYF
cdr3_nt: TGTGCCAGCAGCCAATTCAGGGGGCCAAGCACAGATACGCAGTATTTT

j_call: TRBJ2-7
d_call: NA
clone_size: few
v_call: TRBV12-3/TRBV12-4
cdr3_length: 14
cdr3_aa: CASSLAGNDYEQYF
cdr3_nt: TGTGCCAGCAGTTTAGCGGGAAACGACTACGAGCAGTACTTC

j_call: TRBJ2-1
d_call: TRBD1
clone_size: NA
v_call: TRBV25-1
cdr3_length: 14
cdr3_aa: CASRPTGPYNEQFF
cdr3_nt: TGTGCCAGCAGACCGACAGGGCCATACAATGAGCAGTTCTTC

j_call: TRBJ2-7
d_call: TRBD1
clone_size: NA
v_call: TRBV28
cdr3_length: 15
cdr3_aa: CASSPTGAASYEQYF
cdr3_nt: TGTGCCAGCAGTCCGACAGGGGCCGCCTCCTACGAGCAGTACTTC

j_call: TRBJ2-7
d_call: NA
clone_size: NA
v_call: TRBV5-1
cdr3_length: 15
cdr3_aa: CASSTDPGTSYEQYF
cdr3_nt: TGCGCCAGCAGCACAGACCCAGGGACCTCCTACGAGCAGTACTTC

j_call: TRBJ2-5
d_call: TRBD1
clone_size: NA
v_call: TRBV11-2
cdr3_length: 16
cdr3_aa: CASSLARGQFQETQYF
cdr3_nt: TGTGCCAGCAGCTTAGCACGGGGACAGTTCCAAGAGACCCAGTACTTC

j_call: TRBJ1-4
d_call: NA
clone_size: NA
v_call: TRBV3-1
cdr3_length: 14
cdr3_aa: CASSQGGFNEKLFF
cdr3_nt: TGTGCCAGCAGCCAAGGAGGATTTAATGAAAAACTGTTTTTT

j_call: TRBJ2-1
d_call: NA
clone_size: NA
v_call: TRBV7-2
cdr3_length: 16
cdr3_aa: CASSPPRQLLGNEQFF
cdr3_nt: TGTGCCAGCAGCCCCCCTCGCCAGCTTTTGGGCAATGAGCAGTTCTTC

j_call: TRBJ1-6
d_call: TRBD1
clone_size: NA
v_call: TRBV2
cdr3_length: 13
cdr3_aa: CASIRTGNSPLHF
cdr3_nt: TGTGCCAGCATCAGGACAGGGAATTCACCCCTCCACTTT

j_call: TRBJ2-3
d_call: NA
clone_size: NA
v_call: TRBV3-1
cdr3_length: 16
cdr3_aa: CASSQDVRIRGGTQYF
cdr3_nt: TGTGCCAGCAGCCAAGATGTGCGGATCAGAGGGGGTACGCAGTATTTT

j_call: TRBJ2-1
d_call: NA
clone_size: many
v_call: TRBV28
cdr3_length: 14
cdr3_aa: CASSLENRYNEQFF
cdr3_nt: TGTGCCAGCAGTTTGGAGAACCGCTACAATGAGCAGTTCTTC

j_call: TRBJ2-3
d_call: NA
clone_size: NA
v_call: TRBV12-3/TRBV12-4
cdr3_length: 15
cdr3_aa: CASSLSDSSTDTQYF
cdr3_nt: TGTGCCAGCAGTTTATCGGACTCTAGCACAGATACGCAGTATTTT

j_call: TRBJ2-7
d_call: NA
clone_size: NA
v_call: TRBV3-1
cdr3_length: 12
cdr3_aa: CASSQERGIQYF
cdr3_nt: TGTGCCAGCAGCCAAGAGCGAGGGATTCAGTACTTC

j_call: TRBJ1-2
d_call: TRBD1
clone_size: NA
v_call: TRBV24-1
cdr3_length: 16
cdr3_aa: CATSEPGQGANYGYTF
cdr3_nt: TGTGCCACCAGTGAGCCCGGACAGGGAGCTAACTATGGCTACACCTTC

j_call: TRBJ2-7
d_call: NA
clone_size: few
v_call: TRBV6-2/TRBV6-3
cdr3_length: 15
cdr3_aa: CASSYSRVSPYEQYF
cdr3_nt: TGTGCCAGCAGTTACTCGAGGGTTTCCCCCTACGAGCAGTACTTC

j_call: TRBJ1-5
d_call: TRBD1
clone_size: NA
v_call: TRBV6-1
cdr3_length: 19
cdr3_aa: CASSEDVGTGGSNNQPQHF
cdr3_nt: TGTGCCAGCAGTGAAGACGTTGGGACAGGGGGCTCGAACAATCAGCCCCAGCATTTT

j_call: TRBJ2-5
d_call: TRBD2
clone_size: many
v_call: TRBV30
cdr3_length: 14
cdr3_aa: CAWSVVVAGAAQYF
cdr3_nt: TGTGCCTGGAGTGTAGTTGTAGCGGGAGCCGCCCAGTACTTC

j_call: TRBJ2-7
d_call: NA
clone_size: few
v_call: TRBV28
cdr3_length: 15
cdr3_aa: CASSPPEGGTDEQYF
cdr3_nt: TGTGCCAGCAGTCCCCCCGAGGGGGGGACCGACGAGCAGTACTTC

j_call: TRBJ2-5
d_call: NA
clone_size: few
v_call: TRBV5-1
cdr3_length: 11
cdr3_aa: CASSLERSQYF
cdr3_nt: TGCGCCAGCAGCTTGGAGAGGTCCCAGTACTTC

j_call: TRBJ2-7
d_call: NA
clone_size: NA
v_call: TRBV10-3
cdr3_length: 16
cdr3_aa: CAISGSRGEGAYEQYF
cdr3_nt: TGTGCCATCAGTGGTAGTAGGGGGGAGGGGGCCTACGAGCAGTACTTC

j_call: TRBJ2-1
d_call: TRBD1
clone_size: few
v_call: TRBV15
cdr3_length: 17
cdr3_aa: CATSRGTTGSSYNEQFF
cdr3_nt: TGTGCCACCAGCAGAGGAACGACAGGGAGCTCCTACAATGAGCAGTTCTTC

j_call: TRBJ1-2
d_call: NA
clone_size: NA
v_call: TRBV4-2
cdr3_length: 18
cdr3_aa: CASSQETGRARGQDGYTF
cdr3_nt: TGTGCCAGCAGCCAGGAAACGGGAAGAGCGCGGGGGCAGGATGGCTACACCTTC

j_call: TRBJ2-7
d_call: TRBD2
clone_size: NA
v_call: TRBV18
cdr3_length: 14
cdr3_aa: CASSLAGSLYEQYF
cdr3_nt: TGTGCCAGCTCGCTAGCGGGATCTCTATACGAGCAGTACTTC

j_call: TRBJ2-1
d_call: NA
clone_size: NA
v_call: TRBV20-1
cdr3_length: 12
cdr3_aa: CSASYSGHEQFF
cdr3_nt: TGCAGTGCTAGTTACTCTGGGCATGAGCAGTTCTTC

j_call: TRBJ2-7
d_call: NA
clone_size: few
v_call: TRBV5-1
cdr3_length: 14
cdr3_aa: CASSLAQGRGEQYF
cdr3_nt: TGCGCCAGCAGCTTGGCTCAGGGGAGAGGCGAGCAGTACTTC